This is a list of T cell receptor beta chains from one sample in a study of T cells in Graves' hyperthyroidism and ophthalmopathy. TCRdb fed the multiplex PCR reads into MiXCR, producing one record per CDR3 protein. Among a few hundred thousand distinct CDR3 sequences listed, under 60% were seen once. The sample was peripheral blood or thyroid tissue (not recorded which). These receptors came from a woman younger than 30 with Graves' hyperthyroidism. Both conserved end residues are part of each CDR3. A row's size may be missing; if present it is once, few, many or a size class.

cdr3_aa clone_size j_call v_call
CAISDQGGSSPLHF NA TRBJ1-6 TRBV25-1
CASPPPQAPGHGYTF NA TRBJ1-2 TRBV25-1
CASSPPWTPDGYTF NA TRBJ1-2 TRBV4-2
CASSRGTGVYEQYF NA TRBJ2-7 TRBV7-3
CNVIRQENTGELFF NA TRBJ2-2 TRBV29-1
CASSMGGRMNTEAFF once TRBJ1-1 TRBV19
CASSLGSGYNQPQHF many TRBJ1-5 TRBV7-9
CASSQRVGGIPEAFF few TRBJ1-1 TRBV11-2
CASSLAWGSTEAFF NA TRBJ1-1 TRBV5-1
CASSPGRGYSNQPQHF few TRBJ1-5 TRBV7-9
CASKKRDRGNEQYF few TRBJ2-7 TRBV10-3
CASSFNINTEAFF NA TRBJ1-1 TRBV6-5
CSAPLEGQGQYF NA TRBJ2-7 TRBV20-1
CASSEAGTVNQPQHF many TRBJ1-5 TRBV2
CASSILLAGTYEQYF NA TRBJ2-7 TRBV19
CASSQDRTGGFAGANVLTF few TRBJ2-6 TRBV7-9
CASRMPSGTQYF NA TRBJ2-3 TRBV19
CASSPWPKEGTGELFF many TRBJ2-2 TRBV7-2
CASSPPSGTGELFF few TRBJ2-2 TRBV7-3
CASSEGGSSYNSPLHF NA TRBJ1-6 TRBV25-1
CSARDLTGGRYEQYF few TRBJ2-7 TRBV20-1
CSVEDKGAVGYTF few TRBJ1-2 TRBV29-1
CSETGTGNTEAFF NA TRBJ1-1 TRBV29-1
CASSLSGVNTEAFF many TRBJ1-1 TRBV7-3
CASSYSSSEQYF NA TRBJ2-7 TRBV12-3/TRBV12-4
CASSTRDTGELFF many TRBJ2-2 TRBV25-1
CAISGTNQETQYF many TRBJ2-5 TRBV10-3
CAWTTGTEETQYF NA TRBJ2-5 TRBV29-1
CASSMLGTDGYTF few TRBJ1-2 TRBV19
CSVEDLGVNYGYTF NA TRBJ1-2 TRBV29-1
CASSLGGDEQPQYF NA TRBJ2-5 TRBV7-9
CAIKGTSDSYEQYF NA TRBJ2-7 TRBV10-3
CASSVGGRGEQYF NA TRBJ2-7 TRBV9
CAIRQGYDYGYTF NA TRBJ1-2 TRBV10-3
CASSDSAGRLNTEAFF NA TRBJ1-1 TRBV2
CASSGDLEETQYF many TRBJ2-5 TRBV2
CASSYTTGTQETQYF few TRBJ2-5 TRBV7-8
CASSQIGTSGAGTDTQYF NA TRBJ2-3 TRBV3-1
CASAGRTGELFF NA TRBJ2-2 TRBV6-6
CASGLGQGTGQPQHF NA TRBJ1-5 TRBV12-3/TRBV12-4
CASSPKAPGQRDETQYF few TRBJ2-5 TRBV6-6
CASRDSRRHYGYTF once TRBJ1-2 TRBV5-1